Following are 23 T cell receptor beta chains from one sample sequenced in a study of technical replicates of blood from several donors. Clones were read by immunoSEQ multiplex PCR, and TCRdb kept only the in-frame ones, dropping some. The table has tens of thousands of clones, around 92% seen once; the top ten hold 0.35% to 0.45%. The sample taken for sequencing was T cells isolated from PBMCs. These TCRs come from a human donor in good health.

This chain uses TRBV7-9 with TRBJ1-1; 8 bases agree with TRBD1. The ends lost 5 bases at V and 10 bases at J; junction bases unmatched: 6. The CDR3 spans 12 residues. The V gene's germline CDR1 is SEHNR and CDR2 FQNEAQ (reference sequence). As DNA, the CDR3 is TGTGCCAGCAGCCTAGAACAGGGGGGAGCTTTCTTT. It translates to CASSLEQGGAFF.

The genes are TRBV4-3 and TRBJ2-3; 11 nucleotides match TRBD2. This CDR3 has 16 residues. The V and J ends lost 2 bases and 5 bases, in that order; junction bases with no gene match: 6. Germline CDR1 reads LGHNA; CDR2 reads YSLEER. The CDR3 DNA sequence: TGCGCCAGCAGCCAATTAGCGGGAGGGCCCGTAGATACGCAGTATTTT. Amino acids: CASSQLAGGPVDTQYF.

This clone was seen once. The CDR3 DNA reads as TGTGCCAGCCCCTGGACAGAGAGCTACGAGCAGTACTTC. Translation: CASPWTESYEQYF. The chain links TRBV21-1 to TRBJ2-7; TRBD1, the D gene given by the table, was not confirmed from the DNA. TRBV21-1 is a pseudogene segment. The CDR3 extends over 13 amino acids.

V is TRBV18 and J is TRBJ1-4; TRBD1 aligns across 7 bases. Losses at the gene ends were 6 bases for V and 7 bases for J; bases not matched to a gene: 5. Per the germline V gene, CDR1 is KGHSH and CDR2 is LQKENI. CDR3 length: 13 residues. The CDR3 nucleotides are TGTGCCAGCTCTGACAGGGCAAGTGAAAAACTGTTTTTT. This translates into CASSDRASEKLFF.

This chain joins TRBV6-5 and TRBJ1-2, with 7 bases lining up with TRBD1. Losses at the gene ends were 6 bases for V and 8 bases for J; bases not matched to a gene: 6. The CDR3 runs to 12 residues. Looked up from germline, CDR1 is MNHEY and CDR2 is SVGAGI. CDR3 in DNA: TGTGCCAGCAGGGCAACAGGGGCAGGCTACACCTTC. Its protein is CASRATGAGYTF.

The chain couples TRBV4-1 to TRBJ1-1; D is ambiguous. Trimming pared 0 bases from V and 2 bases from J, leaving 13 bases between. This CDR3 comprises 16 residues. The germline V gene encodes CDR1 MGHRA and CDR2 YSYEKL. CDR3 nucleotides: TGCGCCAGCAGCCAAGAATGGTCAGGTCCTAACACTGAAGCTTTCTTT. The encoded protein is CASSQEWSGPNTEAFF.

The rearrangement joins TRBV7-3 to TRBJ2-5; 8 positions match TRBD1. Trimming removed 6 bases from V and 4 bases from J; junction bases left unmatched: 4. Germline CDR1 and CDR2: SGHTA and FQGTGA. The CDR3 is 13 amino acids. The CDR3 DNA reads TGTGCCAGCAGTACTGACAGGGGAGAGACCCAGTACTTC. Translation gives CASSTDRGETQYF.

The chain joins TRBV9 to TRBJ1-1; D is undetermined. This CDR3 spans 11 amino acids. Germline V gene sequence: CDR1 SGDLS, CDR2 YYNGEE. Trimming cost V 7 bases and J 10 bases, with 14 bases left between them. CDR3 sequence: CASGEGNRAFF. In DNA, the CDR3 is TGTGCCAGCGGGGAGGGTAATAGAGCTTTCTTT.

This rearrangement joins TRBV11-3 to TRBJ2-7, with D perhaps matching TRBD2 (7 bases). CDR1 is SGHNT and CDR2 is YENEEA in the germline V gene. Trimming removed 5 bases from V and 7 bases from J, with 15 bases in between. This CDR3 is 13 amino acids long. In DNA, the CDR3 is TGTGCCAGCAGCCTCGGGGGGCGAGGTGAGCAGTACTTC. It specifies CASSLGGRGEQYF. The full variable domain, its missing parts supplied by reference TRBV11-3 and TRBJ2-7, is EAGVVQSPRYKIIEKKQPVAFWCNPISGHNTLYWYLQNLGQGPELLIRYENEEAVDDSQLPKDRFSAERLKGVDSTLKIQPAELGDSAVYLCASSLGGRGEQYFGPGTRLTVT.

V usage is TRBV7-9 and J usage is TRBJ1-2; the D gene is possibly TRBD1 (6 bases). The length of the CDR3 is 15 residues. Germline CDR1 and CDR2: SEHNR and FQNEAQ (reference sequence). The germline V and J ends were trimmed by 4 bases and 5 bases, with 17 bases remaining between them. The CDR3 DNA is TGTGCCAGCAGCTACCAGTCCCGGGACATTTATGGCTACACCTTC. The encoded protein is CASSYQSRDIYGYTF.

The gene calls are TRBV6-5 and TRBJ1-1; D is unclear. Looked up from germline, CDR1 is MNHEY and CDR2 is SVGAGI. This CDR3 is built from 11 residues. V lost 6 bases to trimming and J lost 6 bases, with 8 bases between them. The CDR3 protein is CASRLGAEAFF. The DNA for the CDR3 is TGTGCCAGCAGACTTGGTGCTGAAGCTTTCTTT.

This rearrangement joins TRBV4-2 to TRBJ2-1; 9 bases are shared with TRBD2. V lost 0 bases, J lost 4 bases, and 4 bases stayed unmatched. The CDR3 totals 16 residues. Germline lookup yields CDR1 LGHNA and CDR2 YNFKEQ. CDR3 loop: CASSQDGAGGYNEQFF. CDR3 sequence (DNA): TGTGCCAGCAGCCAAGATGGAGCGGGAGGTTACAATGAGCAGTTCTTC.

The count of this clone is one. The CDR3 is CAISAGSPDDEQYF. In nucleotides, the CDR3 is TGTGCCATCAGTGCAGGGTCTCCGGACGACGAGCAGTACTTC. This chain joins TRBV10-3 and TRBJ2-7, with a tentative D call TRBD1 (5 bases). The CDR3 loop spans 14 amino acids. The V end lost 4 bases, the J end lost 5 bases, and 15 bases lay between the germline ends. Per the germline V gene, CDR1 is ENHRY and CDR2 is SYGVKD.

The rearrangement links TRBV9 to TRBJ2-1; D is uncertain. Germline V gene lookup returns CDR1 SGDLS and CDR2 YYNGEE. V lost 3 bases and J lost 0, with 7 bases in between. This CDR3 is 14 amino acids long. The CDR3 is CASSDRASYNEQFF. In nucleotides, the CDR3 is TGTGCCAGCAGCGACCGCGCCTCCTACAATGAGCAGTTCTTC.

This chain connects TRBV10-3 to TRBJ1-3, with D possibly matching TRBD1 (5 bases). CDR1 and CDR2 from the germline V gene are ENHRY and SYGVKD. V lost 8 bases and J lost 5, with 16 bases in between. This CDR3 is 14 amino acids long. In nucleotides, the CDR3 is TGTGCCATCTTCCAGGGTGGTAATAGAAACACCATATATTTT. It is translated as CAIFQGGNRNTIYF.

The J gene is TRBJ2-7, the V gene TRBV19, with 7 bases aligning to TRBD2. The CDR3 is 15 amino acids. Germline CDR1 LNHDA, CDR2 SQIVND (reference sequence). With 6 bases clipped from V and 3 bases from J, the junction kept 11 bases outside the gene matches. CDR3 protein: CASSLTGLPNYEQYF. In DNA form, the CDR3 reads TGTGCCAGTAGCCTTACGGGACTACCTAACTACGAGCAGTACTTC. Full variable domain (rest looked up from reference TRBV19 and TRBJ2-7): DGGITQSPKYLFRKEGQNVTLSCEQNLNHDAMYWYRQDPGQGLRLIYYSQIVNDFQKGDIAEGYSVSREKKESFPLTVTSAQKNPTAFYLCASSLTGLPNYEQYFGPGTRLTVT.

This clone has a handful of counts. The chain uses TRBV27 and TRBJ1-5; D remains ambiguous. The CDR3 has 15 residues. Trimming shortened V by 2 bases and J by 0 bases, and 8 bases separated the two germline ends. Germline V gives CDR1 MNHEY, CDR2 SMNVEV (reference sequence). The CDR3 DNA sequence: TGTGCCAGCAGTTTAAACGGACTTAGCAATCAGCCCCAGCATTTT. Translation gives CASSLNGLSNQPQHF.

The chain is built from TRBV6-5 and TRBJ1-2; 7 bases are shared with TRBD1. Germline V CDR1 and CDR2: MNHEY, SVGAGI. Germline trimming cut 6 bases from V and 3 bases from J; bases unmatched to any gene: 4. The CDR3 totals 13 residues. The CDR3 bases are TGTGCCAGCAGCACGACAGGGCACTATGGCTACACCTTC. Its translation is CASSTTGHYGYTF.

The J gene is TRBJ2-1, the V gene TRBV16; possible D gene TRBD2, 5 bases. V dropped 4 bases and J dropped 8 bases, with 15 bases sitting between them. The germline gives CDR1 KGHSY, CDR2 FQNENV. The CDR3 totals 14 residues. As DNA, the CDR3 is TGTGCCAGCAGCCCCCTCGGGATTGGAGATGAGCAGTTCTTC. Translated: CASSPLGIGDEQFF.

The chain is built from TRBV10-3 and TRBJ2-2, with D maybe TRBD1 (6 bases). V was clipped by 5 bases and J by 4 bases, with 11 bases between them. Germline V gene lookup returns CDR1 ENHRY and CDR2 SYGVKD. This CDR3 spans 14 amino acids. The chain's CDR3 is CAISSGTPTGELFF. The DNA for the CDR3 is TGTGCCATCAGTTCCGGGACACCCACCGGGGAGCTGTTTTTT.

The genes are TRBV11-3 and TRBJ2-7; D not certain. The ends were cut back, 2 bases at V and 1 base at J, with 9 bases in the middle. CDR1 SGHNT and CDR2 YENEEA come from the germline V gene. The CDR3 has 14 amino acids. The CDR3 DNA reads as TGTGCCAGCAGCTTACCGTGGGCTTCCTACGAGCAGTACTTC. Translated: CASSLPWASYEQYF.

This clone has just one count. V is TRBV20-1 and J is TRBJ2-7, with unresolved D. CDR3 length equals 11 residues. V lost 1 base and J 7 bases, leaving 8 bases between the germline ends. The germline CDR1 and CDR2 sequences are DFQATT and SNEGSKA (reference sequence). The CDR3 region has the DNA TGCAGTGCTAGAGGGGCTTCGGAGCAGTACTTC. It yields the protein CSARGASEQYF.

As DNA, the CDR3 is TGTGCCAGCAGGGTTGGCTTCGAGCAGTACTTC. Protein product: CASRVGFEQYF. The chain is built from TRBV27 and TRBJ2-7; D unclear. The V and J ends lost 6 bases and 6 bases respectively, with 9 bases between them. Germline V gives CDR1 MNHEY, CDR2 SMNVEV (reference sequence). The CDR3 extends over 11 amino acids.